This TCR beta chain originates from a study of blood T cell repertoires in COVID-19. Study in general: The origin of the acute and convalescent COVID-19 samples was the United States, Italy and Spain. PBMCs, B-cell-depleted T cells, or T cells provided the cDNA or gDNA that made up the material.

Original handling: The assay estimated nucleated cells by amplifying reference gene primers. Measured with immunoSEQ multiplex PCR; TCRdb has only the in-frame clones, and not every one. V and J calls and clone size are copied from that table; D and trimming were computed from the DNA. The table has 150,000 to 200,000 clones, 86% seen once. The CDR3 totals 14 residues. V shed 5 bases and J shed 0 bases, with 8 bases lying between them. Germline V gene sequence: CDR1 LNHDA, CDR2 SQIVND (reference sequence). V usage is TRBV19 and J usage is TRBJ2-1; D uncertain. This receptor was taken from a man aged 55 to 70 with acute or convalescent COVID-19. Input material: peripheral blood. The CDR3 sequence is CASSAGSSYNEQFF. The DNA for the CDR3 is TGTGCCAGTAGTGCAGGTAGCTCCTACAATGAGCAGTTCTTC.